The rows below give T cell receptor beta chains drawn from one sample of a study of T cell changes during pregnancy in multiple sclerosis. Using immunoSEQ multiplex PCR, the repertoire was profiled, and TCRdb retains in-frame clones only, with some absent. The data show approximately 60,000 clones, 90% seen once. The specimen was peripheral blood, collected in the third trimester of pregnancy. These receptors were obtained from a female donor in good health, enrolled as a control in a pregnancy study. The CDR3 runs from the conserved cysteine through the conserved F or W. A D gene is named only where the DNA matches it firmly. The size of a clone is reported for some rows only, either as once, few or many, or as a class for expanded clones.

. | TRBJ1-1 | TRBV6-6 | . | CASSQQGGTEAFF | TGTGCCAGCAGTCAACAAGGCGGCACTGAAGCTTTCTTT
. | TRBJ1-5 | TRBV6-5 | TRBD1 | CASSAGTGANQPQHF | TGTGCCAGCAGCGCCGGGACAGGAGCCAATCAGCCCCAGCATTTT
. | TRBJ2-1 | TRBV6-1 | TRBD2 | CASSETSGTSREQFF | TGTGCCAGCAGTGAGACTAGCGGGACCTCCCGGGAGCAGTTCTTC
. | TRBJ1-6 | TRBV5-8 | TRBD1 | CASRPIQGSNSPLHF | TGTGCCAGCAGACCCATACAGGGGAGCAATTCACCCCTCCACTTT
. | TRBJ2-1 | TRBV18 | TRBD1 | CASSPPGQGIYNEQFF | TGTGCCAGCTCACCACCGGGACAGGGCATCTACAATGAGCAGTTCTTC
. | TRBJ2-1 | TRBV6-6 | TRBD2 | CASRSGLAGDGEQFF | TGTGCCAGCAGGTCGGGACTAGCGGGAGACGGTGAGCAGTTCTTC
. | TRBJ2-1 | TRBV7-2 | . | CASSPDTRGAWYEQFF | TGTGCCAGCTCTCCCGACACCCGGGGGGCCTGGTATGAGCAGTTCTTC
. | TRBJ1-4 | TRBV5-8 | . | CASSLEEWMKKLFF | TGTGCCAGCAGCTTGGAGGAGTGGATGAAAAAACTGTTTTTT
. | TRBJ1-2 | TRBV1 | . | CTSSQAPRFVQGDGYTF | TGCACCAGCAGCCAAGCCCCGCGATTCGTACAGGGGGATGGCTACACCTTC
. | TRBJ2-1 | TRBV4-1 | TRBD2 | CASSRGLADNEQFF | TGCGCCAGCAGCCGAGGACTAGCGGACAATGAGCAGTTCTTC
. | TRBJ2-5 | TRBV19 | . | CARTGGETQYF | TGTGCCAGGACCGGCGGGGAGACCCAGTACTTC
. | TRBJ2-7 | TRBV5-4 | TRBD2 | CASSLDPAGGYEQYF | TGTGCCAGCAGCTTGGATCCAGCGGGAGGGTACGAGCAGTACTTC
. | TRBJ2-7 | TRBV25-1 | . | CASSRTDLYEQYF | TGTGCCAGCAGTCGGACAGACCTCTACGAGCAGTACTTC
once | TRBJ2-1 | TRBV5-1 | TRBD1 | CASSAEGAASYNEQFF | TGCGCCAGCAGCGCTGAGGGGGCGGCCTCCTACAATGAGCAGTTCTTC
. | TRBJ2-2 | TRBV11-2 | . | CASSLDRDTGELFF | TGTGCCAGCAGCTTAGACAGGGATACCGGGGAGCTGTTTTTT
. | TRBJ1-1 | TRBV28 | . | CASREITTEAFF | TGTGCCAGCAGAGAGATCACCACTGAAGCTTTCTTT
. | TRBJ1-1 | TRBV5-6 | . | CASSLPPTANTEAFF | TGTGCCAGCAGCTTGCCTCCGACAGCGAACACTGAAGCTTTCTTT
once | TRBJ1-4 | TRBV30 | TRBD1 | CAWNTDRAGEKLFF | TGTGCCTGGAACACCGACAGGGCCGGTGAAAAACTGTTTTTT
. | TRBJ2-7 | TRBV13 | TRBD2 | CASSHRVAGGPGYEQYF | TGTGCCAGCAGCCACAGGGTAGCGGGAGGGCCCGGCTACGAGCAGTACTTC
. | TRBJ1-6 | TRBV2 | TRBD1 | CASSAGQGSPLHF | TGTGCCAGCAGTGCGGGACAGGGTTCACCCCTCCACTTT
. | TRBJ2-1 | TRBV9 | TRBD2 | CASSPSGTSVGEQFF | TGTGCCAGCAGCCCTTCCGGGACTAGCGTCGGTGAGCAGTTCTTC
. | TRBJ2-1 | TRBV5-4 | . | CASSLAGLLHEQFF | TGTGCCAGCAGCTTGGCGGGACTCCTCCATGAGCAGTTCTTC
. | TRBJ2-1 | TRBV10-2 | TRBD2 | CASTFGGGSGNEQFF | TGCGCCAGCACCTTCGGGGGGGGGTCGGGAAATGAGCAGTTCTTC
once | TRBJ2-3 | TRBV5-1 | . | CASSDRQSTDTQYF | TGCGCCAGCAGCGATAGACAGAGCACAGATACGCAGTATTTT
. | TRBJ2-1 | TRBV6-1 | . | CASSEGTVTNEQFF | TGTGCCAGCAGTGAAGGGACAGTCACTAATGAGCAGTTCTTC
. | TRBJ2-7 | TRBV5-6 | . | CASSRREPFYEQYF | TGTGCCAGCAGCCGCAGGGAACCCTTTTACGAGCAGTACTTC
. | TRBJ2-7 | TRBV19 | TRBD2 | CASSIETSADYEQYF | TGTGCCAGTAGTATAGAGACTAGCGCTGACTACGAGCAGTACTTC
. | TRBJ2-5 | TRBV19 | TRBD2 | CASSIIRTSGAAKQETQYF | TGTGCCAGTAGTATAATTCGGACTAGCGGGGCGGCCAAGCAAGAGACCCAGTACTTC
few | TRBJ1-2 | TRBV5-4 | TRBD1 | CASSGPGQVNYGYTF | TGTGCCAGCAGCGGGCCGGGACAGGTGAACTATGGCTACACCTTC
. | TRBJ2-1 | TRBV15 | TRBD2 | CATSFRGLAGGPFEQFF | TGTGCCACCAGCTTCCGAGGACTAGCGGGGGGGCCCTTTGAGCAGTTCTTC
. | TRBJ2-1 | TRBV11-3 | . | CASSPGDPMNEQFF | TGTGCCAGCAGCCCCGGGGATCCCATGAATGAGCAGTTCTTC
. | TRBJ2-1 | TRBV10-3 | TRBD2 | CAISDGTSGLISRNEQFF | TGTGCCATCAGTGACGGGACTAGCGGCCTAATATCCCGCAATGAGCAGTTCTTC
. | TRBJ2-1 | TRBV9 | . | CASSAPSVDEQFF | TGTGCCAGCAGCGCCCCTAGCGTAGATGAGCAGTTCTTC
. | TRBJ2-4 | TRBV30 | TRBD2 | CAWSGRLAIQYF | TGTGCCTGGAGCGGGCGACTAGCCATTCAGTACTTC
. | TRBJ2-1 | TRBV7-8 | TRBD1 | CATTGGLDWEQFF | TGTGCCACCACAGGGGGATTAGACTGGGAGCAGTTCTTC
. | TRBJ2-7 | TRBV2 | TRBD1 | CASRLRDRGDSEQYF | TGTGCCAGCAGGCTCCGGGACAGGGGAGATAGCGAGCAGTACTTC
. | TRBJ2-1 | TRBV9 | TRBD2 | CASSVGTSGASSYNEQFF | TGTGCCAGCAGCGTCGGGACTAGCGGTGCCAGCTCCTACAATGAGCAGTTCTTC
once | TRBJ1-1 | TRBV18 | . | CASSRIGGDTEAFF | TGTGCCAGCTCCCGGATAGGAGGGGACACTGAAGCTTTCTTT
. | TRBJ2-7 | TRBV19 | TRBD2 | CASSIGLAGDEQYF | TGTGCCAGTAGTATCGGACTAGCGGGAGACGAGCAGTACTTC
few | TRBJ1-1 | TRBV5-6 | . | CASRQAQNTEAFF | TGTGCCAGCAGGCAGGCACAGAACACTGAAGCTTTCTTT
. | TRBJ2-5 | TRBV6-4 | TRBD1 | CAKNTGANDQETQYF | TGTGCCAAGAACACAGGGGCGAACGACCAAGAGACCCAGTACTTC